This T cell receptor (beta chain) is drawn from a study of cytomegalovirus exposure and HLA in healthy donors. Overall study context: The same platform was used for the 90 to 150 validation repertoires as for the approximately 730 first-cohort repertoires, as reported in a later analysis.

Clones were sequenced by immunoSEQ multiplex PCR, and TCRdb holds only the in-frame ones, with some missing. The data contain 95,000 to 150,000 clones, 85% to 90% of them singletons. General study findings and limits: Under in vitro conditions, three CMV-associated chains were confirmed as specific for CMV antigens. Most TCR sequences proved rare, with some public TCRs found in many donors.

Germline values: CDR1 SGHDT, CDR2 YYEEEE. The V and J ends lost 0 bases and 5 bases respectively, with 6 bases between them. The CDR3 spans 13 residues. Concerning this clone: Its antigen is unidentified.

The source is a woman between 18 and 30 years old in good health and CMV-seronegative. Sequencing used PBMCs. The rearrangement uses TRBV5-6 and TRBJ2-1; TRBD1 is a possible D gene (6 bases). CDR3 in amino acids: CASSLDRDNEQFF. As DNA, the CDR3 is TGTGCCAGCAGCTTGGACAGGGACAATGAGCAGTTCTTC. The complete variable domain, with remaining parts taken from reference TRBV5-6 and TRBJ2-1, reads DAGVTQSPTHLIKTRGQQVTLRCSPKSGHDTVSWYQQALGQGPQFIFQYYEEEERQRGNFPDRFSGHQFPNYSSELNVNALLLGDSALYLCASSLDRDNEQFFGPGTRLTVL.